The present TCR beta chain was sequenced within a study of shared clonotypes between healthy human individuals. Clones were sequenced by immunoSEQ multiplex PCR, and TCRdb holds only the in-frame ones, with some missing. Seen here are roughly 1 million clones, around three quarters observed once, and the top ten hold approximately 0.52%. In this sample, this clone turned up once. Its antigen remains unidentified. With 4 bases removed from V and 0 bases from J, the gap between germline ends came to 16 bases. In germline, CDR1 is MNHNS, CDR2 SASEGT. The CDR3 spans 16 residues. Findings of the study overall: The authors sampled blood alone, and tissue repertoires likely differ.

Sequencing used memory CD4+ T cells from PBMCs. The subset: CD45RA-negative fraction. This TCR was recovered from a man aged 18 to 35 in good health. Some clones in this sample may be carry-over from other donors' samples. This chain connects TRBV6-1 to TRBJ2-7; the D gene is possibly TRBD1 (6 bases). The CDR3 is CASSAERVQGSYEQYF. In DNA form, the CDR3 reads TGTGCCAGCAGTGCCGAACGGGTACAGGGCTCCTACGAGCAGTACTTC.